One and the same sample provided the 15 T cell receptor beta chains below, sequenced in a study of shared clonotypes between healthy human individuals (dated by TCRdb to 2018 to 2021). The library was prepared using the immunoSEQ multiplex PCR assay. TCRdb took this table from immuneACCESS and kept in-frame rearrangements with V and J called. Such tables lack part of the clones; where checked against another copy, unresolved V genes explain under half of the gap, and the rest is unexplained. In this sample the table shows 110,000 or so clones, around 66% of which occur a single time. The ten largest clones add up to around 25% of the sample. The sample taken for sequencing was memory CD8+ T cells sorted from blood. The cell subset or site label, read with the paper, signifies: CD45RO+ cells pooled with CCR7-negative TemRA cells. The receptors come from a woman in her 30s in good health.

At least ten counts were recorded for this clone. The chain links TRBV25-1 to TRBJ2-7; tentative D call: TRBD2 (6 bases). Germline-derived CDR1 and CDR2 are MGHDK and SYGVNS. This CDR3 has 15 residues. Trimming took off 2 bases at V and 2 bases at J, with 13 bases between the two ends. DNA for the CDR3: TGTGCCAGCAGTGAAGATGAGGAGGGGACCTACGAGCAGTACTTC. Translation gives CASSEDEEGTYEQYF.

V is TRBV13 and J is TRBJ2-1, with 10 bases fitting TRBD2. This CDR3 comprises 16 residues. J lost 0 bases, V lost 5 bases, and 4 bases had no gene match. The germline gives CDR1 PRHDT, CDR2 FYEKMQ (reference sequence). This CDR3 reads CASSGLADYSYNEQFF. CDR3 nucleotides: TGTGCCAGCAGCGGACTAGCGGACTACTCCTACAATGAGCAGTTCTTC.

The rearrangement joins TRBV27 to TRBJ2-7; D not resolved. The CDR3 is 14 amino acids. CDR1 is MNHEY, CDR2 SMNVEV, per germline (reference sequence). V was trimmed by 6 bases and J by 0 bases, leaving 12 bases between them. CDR3 residues: CASSQEPSSYEQYF. DNA for the CDR3: TGTGCCAGCAGCCAGGAGCCGAGCTCCTACGAGCAGTACTTC.

This rearrangement joins TRBV25-1 to TRBJ2-3, with TRBD1 identical over 10 bases. The CDR3 length is 16 residues. J lost 6 bases, V lost 2 bases, and 8 bases had no gene match. Germline values: CDR1 MGHDK, CDR2 SYGVNS. The CDR3 DNA follows: TGTGCCAGCAGTGAACTCGGGACAGGGGAGGCGGATACGCAGTATTTT. Translated, it gives CASSELGTGEADTQYF.

This chain connects TRBV27 to TRBJ1-2; D is uncertain. Germline CDR1 and CDR2: MNHEY and SMNVEV (reference sequence). This CDR3 is 14 amino acids long. Trimming pared 5 bases from V and 3 bases from J, leaving 13 bases between. DNA of the CDR3: TGTGCCAGCAGTAAACGGCAGTCGGACTATGGCTACACCTTC. Protein: CASSKRQSDYGYTF.

CDR3 DNA sequence: TGTGCCAGCACTGGCCCCGCAACTAATGAAAAACTGTTTTTT. Residues: CASTGPATNEKLFF. The chain has TRBV2 and TRBJ1-4; D gene ambiguous. There are 14 residues in the CDR3. V was shortened by 7 bases and J by 0 bases, with 9 bases between the two germline ends. Germline V CDR1 and CDR2: SNHLY, FYNNEI.

The chain carries TRBV28 and TRBJ2-7; tentatively, D is TRBD2 (6 bases). Per the germline V gene, CDR1 is MDHEN and CDR2 is SYDVKM. The CDR3 loop spans 13 amino acids. V was pared by 7 bases and J by 4 bases, with 14 bases between. The CDR3 loop reads CASNQRREYEQYF. DNA of the CDR3: TGTGCCAGCAACCAGCGGAGGGAATACGAGCAGTACTTC.

V usage is TRBV28 and J usage is TRBJ1-3; tentatively, D is TRBD1 (5 bases). The CDR3 totals 18 residues. The germline V gene has CDR1 MDHEN and CDR2 SYDVKM. The germline V and J ends were trimmed by 1 base and 1 base, with 17 bases remaining between them. In DNA form, the CDR3 reads TGTGCCAGCAGTTTATACAGGTCTCGGGGTCTATCTGGAAACACCATATATTTT. It codes for CASSLYRSRGLSGNTIYF.

The sample holds a few counts of this clone. The V gene is TRBV15, the J gene TRBJ1-1; unclear D gene. The V end was cut by 8 bases, the J end by 4 bases, with 11 bases between. Germline CDR1 and CDR2: LNHNV and YYDKDF (reference sequence). The CDR3 contains 12 residues. Here the CDR3 reads CATGISGTEAFF. The CDR3 bases are TGTGCCACCGGAATTTCGGGCACTGAAGCTTTCTTT. The full variable domain, in which reference TRBV15 and TRBJ1-1 provide the parts outside the CDR3, is DAMVIQNPRYQVTQFGKPVTLSCSQTLNHNVMYWYQQKSSQAPKLLFHYYDKDFNNEADTPDNFQSRRPNTSFCFLDIRSPGLGDTAMYLCATGISGTEAFFGQGTRLTVV.

There are many counts of this clone. The chain recombines TRBV4-2 with TRBJ2-3, with TRBD2 matching over 15 bases. Trimming cost V 4 bases and J 3 bases; bases outside gene matches: 8. The CDR3 loop spans 18 amino acids. Germline V CDR1 and CDR2: LGHNA, YNFKEQ. CDR3 nucleotide sequence: TGTGCCAGCAGCCCTCGGACTAGCGGGAGGGAGGGGACAGATACGCAGTATTTT. It translates to CASSPRTSGREGTDTQYF.

The chain employs TRBV5-1 and TRBJ2-1; TRBD2 might be the D (5 bases). This CDR3 region has 15 residues. Germline lookup yields CDR1 SGHRS and CDR2 YFSETQ. Between the trimmed V and J ends, which lost 1 base and 7 bases, there was a span of 15 bases. The DNA of the CDR3 is TGCGCCAGCAGCTTGAGCGAGCCTAGCTGGAATGAGCAGTTCTTC. Translation: CASSLSEPSWNEQFF.

Of note for this clone: A far larger clone is one nucleotide away, so this likely arose from a read error. This CDR3 is also generated by other DNA sequences in the sample. The chain carries TRBV9 and TRBJ2-5, with unresolved D. The germline CDR1 and CDR2 sequences are SGDLS and YYNGEE. The V gene lost 0 bases and the J gene lost 5 bases, with 8 bases spanning the gap. The CDR3 covers 13 residues. In nucleotides, the CDR3 is TGTGCCAGCAGCGTAGTGTTAGGGGAGACCCAGTACTTC. Translated, it gives CASSVVLGETQYF.

This chain joins TRBV30 and TRBJ1-4, with D possibly being TRBD1 (5 bases). The V and J ends lost 0 bases and 10 bases respectively, with 15 bases between them. The CDR3 runs 14 residues. Germline V gene sequence: CDR1 GTSNPN, CDR2 SVGIG (reference sequence). CDR3 bases: TGTGCCTGGAGTGTACCGGAGGGGAGGGGAAAACTGTTTTTT. Its protein is CAWSVPEGRGKLFF.

V is TRBV4-1 and J is TRBJ1-3; 8 positions match TRBD1. Germline CDR1 reads MGHRA; CDR2 reads YSYEKL. This CDR3 is built from 16 residues. J lost 4 bases, V lost 0 bases, and 5 bases had no gene match. Written as DNA, the CDR3 is TGCGCCAGCAGCCAAGATCAGGGGGCGATCGGAAACACCATATATTTT. As protein: CASSQDQGAIGNTIYF.

This chain connects TRBV2 to TRBJ2-4; perhaps TRBD1 as D (5 bases). There are 15 residues in the CDR3. Germline loops: CDR1 SNHLY, CDR2 FYNNEI. V was cut by 4 bases and J by 0 bases, with 10 bases left in between. The CDR3 here is CASSGTQLAKNIQYF. The CDR3 coding sequence is TGTGCCAGCAGTGGGACACAACTAGCCAAAAACATTCAGTACTTC.